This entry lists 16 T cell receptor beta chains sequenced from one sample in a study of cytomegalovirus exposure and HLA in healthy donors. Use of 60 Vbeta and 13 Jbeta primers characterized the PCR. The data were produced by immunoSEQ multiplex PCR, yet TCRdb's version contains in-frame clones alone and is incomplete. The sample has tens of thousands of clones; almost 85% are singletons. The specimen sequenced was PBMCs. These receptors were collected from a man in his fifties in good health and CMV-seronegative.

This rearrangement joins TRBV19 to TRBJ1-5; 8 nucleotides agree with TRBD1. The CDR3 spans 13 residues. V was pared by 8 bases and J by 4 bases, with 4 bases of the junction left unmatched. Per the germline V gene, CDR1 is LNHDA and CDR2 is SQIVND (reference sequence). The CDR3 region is CASQDRGNQPQHF. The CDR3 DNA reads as TGTGCCAGTCAAGACAGGGGTAATCAGCCCCAGCATTTT.

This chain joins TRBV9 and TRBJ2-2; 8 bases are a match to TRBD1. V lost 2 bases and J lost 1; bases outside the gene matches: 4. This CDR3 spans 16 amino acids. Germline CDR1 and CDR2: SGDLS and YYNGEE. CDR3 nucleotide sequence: TGTGCCAGCAGCGTCACCGGGACAGGGAACACCGGGGAGCTGTTTTTT. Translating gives CASSVTGTGNTGELFF.

CDR3 in amino acids: CASSPRTGSALPKHQPQHF. CDR3 in DNA: TGTGCCAGTAGTCCTAGGACGGGATCAGCCCTTCCTAAACATCAGCCCCAGCATTTT. V and J are TRBV19 and TRBJ1-5; no reliable D call. The CDR3 has 19 residues. In germline, CDR1 is LNHDA, CDR2 SQIVND (reference sequence). V lost 5 bases to trimming and J lost 5 bases, with 28 bases between them.

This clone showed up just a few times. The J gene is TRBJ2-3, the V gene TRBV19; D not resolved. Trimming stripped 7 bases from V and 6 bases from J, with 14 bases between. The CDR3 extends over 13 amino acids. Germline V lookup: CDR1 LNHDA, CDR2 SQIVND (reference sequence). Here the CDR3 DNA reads TGTGCCAGTAAATTGAGTGTCGGGGATACGCAGTATTTT. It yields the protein CASKLSVGDTQYF.

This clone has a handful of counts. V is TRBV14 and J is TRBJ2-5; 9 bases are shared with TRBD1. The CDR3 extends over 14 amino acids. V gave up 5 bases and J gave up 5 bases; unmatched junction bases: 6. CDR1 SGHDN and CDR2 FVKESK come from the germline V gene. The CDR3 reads CASSLTGGLETQYF. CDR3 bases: TGTGCCAGCAGCTTGACAGGGGGGTTGGAGACCCAGTACTTC.

DNA of the CDR3: TGTGCCAGCAGCGTAGCCGAGGGGAACACTGAAGCTTTCTTT. Its protein product is CASSVAEGNTEAFF. V usage is TRBV9 and J usage is TRBJ1-1; D remains ambiguous. Germline values: CDR1 SGDLS, CDR2 YYNGEE. Trimming took off 0 bases at V and 1 base at J, with 7 bases between the two ends. This CDR3 contains 14 residues.

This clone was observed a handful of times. The CDR3 sequence is CASSALQGPNEKLFF. The CDR3 coding sequence is TGCGCCAGCAGCGCGTTACAGGGTCCTAATGAAAAACTGTTTTTT. V and J are TRBV5-1 and TRBJ1-4, with D maybe TRBD1 (6 bases). Germline CDR1 SGHRS, CDR2 YFSETQ. This CDR3 region has 15 residues. Trimming pared 4 bases from V and 3 bases from J, leaving 13 bases between.

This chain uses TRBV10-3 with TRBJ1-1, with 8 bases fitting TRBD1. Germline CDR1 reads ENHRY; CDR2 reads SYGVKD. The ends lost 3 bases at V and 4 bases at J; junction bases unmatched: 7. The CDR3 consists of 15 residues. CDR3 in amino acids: CAISDGTGSATEAFF. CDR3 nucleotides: TGTGCCATCAGTGATGGGACAGGATCGGCCACTGAAGCTTTCTTT.

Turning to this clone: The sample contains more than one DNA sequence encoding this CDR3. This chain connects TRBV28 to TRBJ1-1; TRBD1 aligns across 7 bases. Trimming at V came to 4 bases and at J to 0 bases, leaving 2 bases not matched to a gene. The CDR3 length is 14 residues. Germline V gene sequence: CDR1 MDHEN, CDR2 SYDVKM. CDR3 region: CASSSTGLNTEAFF. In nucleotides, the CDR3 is TGTGCCAGCAGTTCGACAGGGTTGAACACTGAAGCTTTCTTT.

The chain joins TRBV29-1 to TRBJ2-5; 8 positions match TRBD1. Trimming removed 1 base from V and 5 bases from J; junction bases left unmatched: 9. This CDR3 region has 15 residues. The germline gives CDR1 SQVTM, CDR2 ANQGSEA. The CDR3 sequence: CSVEGDRGQDETQYF. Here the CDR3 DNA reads TGCAGCGTTGAAGGCGACAGGGGCCAAGATGAGACCCAGTACTTC.

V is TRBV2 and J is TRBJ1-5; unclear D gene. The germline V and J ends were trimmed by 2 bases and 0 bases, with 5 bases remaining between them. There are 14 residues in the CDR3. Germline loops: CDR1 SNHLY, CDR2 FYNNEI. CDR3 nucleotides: TGTGCCAGCAGTGAAACGGTTAGCAATCAGCCCCAGCATTTT. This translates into CASSETVSNQPQHF.

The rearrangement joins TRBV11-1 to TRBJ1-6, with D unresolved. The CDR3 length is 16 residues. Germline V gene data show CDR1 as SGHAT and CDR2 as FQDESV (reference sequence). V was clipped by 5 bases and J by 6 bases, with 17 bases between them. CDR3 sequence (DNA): TGTGCCAGCAGCCATACGGGGTCACCTTTTAATTCACCCCTCCACTTT. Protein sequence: CASSHTGSPFNSPLHF.

The CDR3: CASSSGLAGGTDTQYF. The CDR3 DNA follows: TGTGCCAGCTCATCCGGACTAGCGGGGGGCACAGATACGCAGTATTTT. The chain is built from TRBV18 and TRBJ2-3; TRBD2 aligns across 13 bases. The CDR3 runs to 16 residues. Germline V gives CDR1 KGHSH, CDR2 LQKENI. The V gene end was trimmed by 5 bases and the J gene end by 1 base; junction bases not matched to a gene: 3.

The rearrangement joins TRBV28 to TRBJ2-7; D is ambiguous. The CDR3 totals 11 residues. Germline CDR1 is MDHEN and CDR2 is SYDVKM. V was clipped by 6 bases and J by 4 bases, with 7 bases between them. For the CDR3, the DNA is TGTGCCAGCAGCTTCCAGTACGAGCAGTACTTC. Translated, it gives CASSFQYEQYF.

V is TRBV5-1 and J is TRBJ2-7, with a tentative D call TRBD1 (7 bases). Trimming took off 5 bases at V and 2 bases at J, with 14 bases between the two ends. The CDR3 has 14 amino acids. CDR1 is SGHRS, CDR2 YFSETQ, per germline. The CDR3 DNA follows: TGCGCCAGCAGACCTCAGGGGGGAACCTACGAGCAGTACTTC. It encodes CASRPQGGTYEQYF.

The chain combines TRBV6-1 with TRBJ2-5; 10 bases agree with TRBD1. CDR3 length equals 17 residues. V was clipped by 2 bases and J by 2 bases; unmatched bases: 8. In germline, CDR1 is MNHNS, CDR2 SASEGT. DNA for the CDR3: TGTGCCAGCAGTGAATCTTGGGGACAGGGGCGTCAAGAGACCCAGTACTTC. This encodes CASSESWGQGRQETQYF.